Below, 25 T cell receptor beta chains from the same sample are listed, as sequenced in a study of identical twins. MiXCR, run by TCRdb on the 5' RACE reads, gives a single entry per CDR3 protein. Of roughly 700,000 distinct CDR3 sequences in the sample, 8.6% were seen once. These data were also filed under a second study, of yellow fever vaccine responses in identical twins.

The sample taken for sequencing was PBMCs. The receptor source for this set is a woman between 18 and 30 years old in good health.

There are a few counts of this clonotype. This chain connects TRBV9 to TRBJ2-1; a weak D match, TRBD1 (6 bases). The ends were cut back, 3 bases at V and 13 bases at J, with 8 bases in the middle. CDR3 size: 10 residues. Germline V gives CDR1 SGDLS, CDR2 YYNGEE. Here the CDR3 reads CASSGQVQFF. Here the CDR3 DNA reads TGTGCCAGCAGCGGACAGGTTCAGTTCTTC.

V and J are TRBV28 and TRBJ2-1; 8 bases align to TRBD2. The junction had 4 bases not matched to a gene; V was cut back by 3 bases and J by 0 bases. The CDR3 has 16 amino acids. Germline CDR1 and CDR2: MDHEN and SYDVKM. CDR3 DNA sequence: TGTGCCAGCAGTTTTTCGGGGGGGCGCTCCTACAATGAGCAGTTCTTC. Its protein product is CASSFSGGRSYNEQFF.

The chain has TRBV9 and TRBJ2-5; tentative D call: TRBD2 (5 bases). Deletions cut 3 bases from V and 5 bases from J, with 17 bases between. Germline loops: CDR1 SGDLS, CDR2 YYNGEE. CDR3 length: 15 residues. CDR3 region: CASSDSEGSRETQYF. CDR3 DNA: TGTGCCAGCAGCGATAGCGAAGGAAGCCGGGAGACCCAGTACTTC.

The rearrangement links TRBV18 to TRBJ1-4, with TRBD1 matching 7 bases. Losses at the gene ends were 3 bases for V and 4 bases for J; bases not matched to a gene: 8. Germline assignment: CDR1 KGHSH and CDR2 LQKENI. This CDR3 contains 16 residues. The CDR3 nucleotides read TGTGCCAGCTCACCGGTCAGACAGGGCCTTAATGAAAAACTGTTTTTT. This codes for CASSPVRQGLNEKLFF.

This clonotype has a handful of counts. The chain recombines TRBV7-9 with TRBJ2-4; D is unresolved. Trimming stripped 4 bases from V and 0 bases from J, with 10 bases between. The CDR3 consists of 15 residues. CDR1 and CDR2 (germline): SEHNR, FQNEAQ (reference sequence). The CDR3 loop is CASSSDPLAKNIQYF. For the CDR3, the DNA is TGTGCCAGCAGCTCGGACCCCTTAGCCAAAAACATTCAGTACTTC.

This clonotype was counted between two and nine times. V and J are TRBV20-1 and TRBJ2-3; 9 bases agree with TRBD2. J was trimmed by 2 bases and V by 7 bases; bases with no gene match: 10. This CDR3 has 15 residues. Germline assignment: CDR1 DFQATT and CDR2 SNEGSKA (reference sequence). CDR3 coding DNA: TGCAGTGTAGGGGCTAGCGGGGTAATCACAGATACGCAGTATTTT. It encodes CSVGASGVITDTQYF.

The rearrangement joins TRBV29-1 to TRBJ2-1; TRBD2 matches 7 bases. The V and J ends lost 4 bases and 6 bases, in that order; junction bases with no gene match: 3. The CDR3 runs to 12 residues. CDR1 is SQVTM, CDR2 ANQGSEA, per germline. CDR3: CSVGGGSNEQFF. In nucleotides, the CDR3 is TGCAGCGTTGGAGGCGGGAGCAATGAGCAGTTCTTC.

This clonotype has a single count. The chain joins TRBV29-1 to TRBJ2-1; 7 nucleotides align to TRBD1. This CDR3 spans 14 amino acids. Germline V gene lookup returns CDR1 SQVTM and CDR2 ANQGSEA. The ends lost 5 bases at V and 1 base at J; junction bases unmatched: 5. As DNA, the CDR3 is TGCAGCGTTTCCTACAGGGGTTCCTACAATGAGCAGTTCTTC. Residues: CSVSYRGSYNEQFF.

This clonotype occurred many times. This sequence joins TRBV28 and TRBJ2-2; 12 bases are a match to TRBD2. V gave up 11 bases and J gave up 5 bases; unmatched junction bases: 15. Per the germline V gene, CDR1 is MDHEN and CDR2 is SYDVKM. The CDR3 loop spans 17 amino acids. CDR3 amino acids: CAGDPKLAGGRTGELFF. CDR3 in DNA: TGTGCCGGGGACCCTAAACTAGCGGGAGGACGAACCGGGGAGCTGTTTTTT. Together with reference TRBV28 and TRBJ2-2, the CDR3 gives the full variable domain: DVKVTQSSRYLVKRTGEKVFLECVQDMDHENMFWYRQDPGLGLRLIYFSYDVKMKEKGDIPEGYSVSREKKERFSLILESASTNQTSMYLCAGDPKLAGGRTGELFFGEGSRLTVL.

This chain connects TRBV5-1 to TRBJ2-1; 12 bases match TRBD2. Germline loops: CDR1 SGHRS, CDR2 YFSETQ. Trimming took 3 bases from V and 12 from J; bases not matched to a gene: 7. This CDR3 comprises 14 residues. The CDR3 region is CASSSNGLAGMQFF. Here the CDR3 DNA reads TGCGCCAGCAGCTCGAATGGACTAGCGGGGATGCAGTTCTTC.

The chain employs TRBV5-1 and TRBJ2-5, with D tentatively TRBD2 (5 bases). CDR1 is SGHRS and CDR2 is YFSETQ in the germline V gene. This CDR3 has 15 amino acids. The germline V and J ends were trimmed by 6 bases and 5 bases, with 20 bases remaining between them. CDR3 loop: CASNLTPAGAETQYF. CDR3 in DNA: TGCGCCAGCAACCTGACTCCTGCGGGCGCGGAGACCCAGTACTTC.

The V and J genes are TRBV4-3 and TRBJ2-7; tentatively, D is TRBD1 (5 bases). Trimming shortened V by 0 bases and J by 6 bases, and 15 bases separated the two germline ends. Germline CDR1 LGHNA, CDR2 YSLEER. The CDR3 is made up of 15 amino acids. The CDR3: CASSQDRATPGEQYF. CDR3 nucleotide sequence: TGCGCCAGCAGCCAAGACAGGGCCACCCCCGGCGAGCAGTACTTC.

This clonotype was observed many times. The chain recombines TRBV3-1 with TRBJ2-3; possibly TRBD2 for D (5 bases). The germline gives CDR1 LGHDT, CDR2 YNNKEL (reference sequence). This CDR3 has 13 amino acids. V gave up 5 bases and J gave up 6 bases, with 12 bases separating them. CDR3 residues: CASSAGLADTQYF. The CDR3 DNA reads as TGTGCCAGCAGCGCCGGACTTGCCGATACGCAGTATTTT.

This clonotype was seen a handful of times. The chain has TRBV6-5 and TRBJ2-1; D is unclear. V was trimmed by 5 bases and J by 0 bases, leaving 11 bases between them. Germline CDR1 is MNHEY and CDR2 is SVGAGI. The length of the CDR3 is 15 residues. CDR3 protein: CASSTSQSSYNEQFF. The CDR3 nucleotides read TGTGCCAGCAGTACCTCGCAGAGCTCCTACAATGAGCAGTTCTTC.

This clonotype was seen at least ten times. This sequence joins TRBV5-1 and TRBJ2-1; D ambiguous. The germline V and J ends were trimmed by 6 bases and 1 base, with 17 bases remaining between them. CDR3 size: 16 residues. Germline V gives CDR1 SGHRS, CDR2 YFSETQ. The CDR3 DNA reads as TGCGCCAGCACCGACTCTGGTAGTTTATCCTACAATGAGCAGTTCTTC. This translates into CASTDSGSLSYNEQFF.

The J gene is TRBJ2-7, the V gene TRBV19, with 8 bases identical to TRBD1. The CDR3 sequence is 15 residues long. V lost 5 bases and J lost 3; bases outside the gene matches: 9. Germline V gene lookup returns CDR1 LNHDA and CDR2 SQIVND (reference sequence). The CDR3 is CASSDGGTGNYEQYF. As DNA, the CDR3 is TGTGCCAGTAGTGATGGCGGGACAGGTAACTACGAGCAGTACTTC.

This clonotype was detected a few times. Here the CDR3 DNA reads TGTGCCAGCAGCCAAGATGAGGCAGGTTACACTGAAGCTTTCTTT. It translates to CASSQDEAGYTEAFF. The chain is built from TRBV4-2 and TRBJ1-1; the D is unclear. The CDR3 consists of 15 residues. V shed 0 bases and J shed 3 bases, with 11 bases lying between them. The germline V gene encodes CDR1 LGHNA and CDR2 YNFKEQ.

This clonotype appeared a few times. The CDR3 DNA reads as TGTGCCAGCAGTCCCACCGGGACTCCGGTTTTCAATGAGCAGTTCTTC. Protein product: CASSPTGTPVFNEQFF. The rearrangement links TRBV6-2 or TRBV6-3 to TRBJ2-1, with a weak D call TRBD2 (6 bases). V dropped 5 bases and J dropped 6 bases, with 20 bases sitting between them. Germline CDR1 is MNHEY and CDR2 is SVGEGT. This CDR3 has 16 amino acids.

This clonotype appeared many times. The genes are TRBV5-1 and TRBJ2-1; D tentatively reads TRBD1 or TRBD2 (5 bases each). The V gene's germline CDR1 is SGHRS and CDR2 YFSETQ. V lost 0 bases, J lost 9 bases, and 16 bases lay in between. The CDR3 length is 15 residues. The CDR3, as DNA: TGCGCCAGCAGCTTGGTTTCATGGTCCGGGACTGAGCAGTTCTTC. It yields the protein CASSLVSWSGTEQFF. The variable domain in full, completed from reference TRBV5-1 and TRBJ2-1, reads KAGVTQTPRYLIKTRGQQVTLSCSPISGHRSVSWYQQTPGQGLQFLFEYFSETQRNKGNFPGRFSGRQFSNSRSEMNVSTLELGDSALYLCASSLVSWSGTEQFFGPGTRLTVL.

The J gene is TRBJ2-2, the V gene TRBV12-3 or TRBV12-4, with D possibly called TRBD1 or TRBD2 (5 bases each). CDR3 length equals 18 residues. The germline V and J ends were trimmed by 10 bases and 2 bases, with 26 bases remaining between them. The CDR3 loop is CAITSRTLPGRNTGELFF. CDR3 DNA: TGTGCCATCACTTCCCGGACACTCCCGGGGAGAAACACCGGGGAGCTGTTTTTT.

This clonotype has more than one count but fewer than ten. Here the CDR3 DNA reads TGTGCCAGCAGCCAAGGAGCGGGAGTGTCCTACGAGCAGTACTTC. Its protein product is CASSQGAGVSYEQYF. The V call is TRBV14, the J call TRBJ2-7; 8 nucleotides agree with TRBD2. In germline, CDR1 is SGHDN, CDR2 FVKESK. CDR3 size: 15 residues. V shed 1 base and J 1 base; nucleotides not matched to a gene: 3.

This clonotype was detected ten times or more. This sequence joins TRBV3-1 and TRBJ2-2; D is unclear. CDR3 length: 12 amino acids. The germline gives CDR1 LGHDT, CDR2 YNNKEL (reference sequence). The V end lost 5 bases, the J end lost 6 bases, and 7 bases lay between the germline ends. The CDR3 loop reads CASSYTAGELFF. In DNA, the CDR3 is TGTGCCAGCAGCTACACAGCCGGGGAGCTGTTTTTT.

The chain carries TRBV3-1 and TRBJ2-7; no clear D gene. The CDR3 extends over 14 amino acids. Trimming removed 5 bases at V and 9 bases at J, with 20 bases between. Germline CDR1 and CDR2: LGHDT and YNNKEL (reference sequence). This CDR3 is CASSARLPGSGQYF. For the CDR3, the DNA is TGTGCCAGCAGCGCAAGATTACCAGGATCGGGGCAGTACTTC.

The chain employs TRBV2 and TRBJ2-3; D unclear. Between the trimmed V and J ends, which lost 10 bases and 4 bases, there was a span of 12 bases. CDR1 and CDR2 from the germline V gene are SNHLY and FYNNEI. This CDR3 is 12 amino acids long. The CDR3 loop is CATQHRADTQYF. As DNA, the CDR3 is TGTGCCACTCAACATCGGGCAGATACGCAGTATTTT.

This chain links TRBV7-2 with TRBJ2-3; D ambiguous. There are 14 residues in the CDR3. Germline V gene data show CDR1 as SGHTA and CDR2 as FQGNSA. Deletions cut 3 bases from V and 2 bases from J, with 9 bases between. The CDR3 is CASSLVGHTDTQYF. CDR3 nucleotide sequence: TGTGCCAGCAGCTTGGTAGGCCACACAGATACGCAGTATTTT.